This T cell receptor (beta chain) derives from a study of identifying expanded T cells in peripheral blood. Only one count was recorded for this clone. Its antigen is not known. Trimming cost V 3 bases and J 5 bases, with 11 bases left between them. The CDR3 is 12 amino acids. Germline assignment: CDR1 SQVTM and CDR2 ANQGSEA. Study-level points and caveats: Differentially abundant clones: about 1.3 between replicates, 15 to 17 at roughly 2 weeks, 19 at four. Across healthy donors, higher total template counts meant significantly greater roughly two-week count variance.

This table comes from immunoSEQ multiplex PCR, and its TCRdb copy is limited to in-frame clones, with some not included. This table has tens of thousands of clones, roughly 87% appearing once. Healthy donors had no documented immune events, such as infections, while sampled. This TCR was recovered from a person aged 18-70 years in good health. Sequenced input: blood. V usage is TRBV29-1 and J usage is TRBJ2-7; D is ambiguous. For the CDR3, the DNA is TGCAGCGTTGAGGGTCGGACCCACGAGCAGTACTTC. Translated, it gives CSVEGRTHEQYF.